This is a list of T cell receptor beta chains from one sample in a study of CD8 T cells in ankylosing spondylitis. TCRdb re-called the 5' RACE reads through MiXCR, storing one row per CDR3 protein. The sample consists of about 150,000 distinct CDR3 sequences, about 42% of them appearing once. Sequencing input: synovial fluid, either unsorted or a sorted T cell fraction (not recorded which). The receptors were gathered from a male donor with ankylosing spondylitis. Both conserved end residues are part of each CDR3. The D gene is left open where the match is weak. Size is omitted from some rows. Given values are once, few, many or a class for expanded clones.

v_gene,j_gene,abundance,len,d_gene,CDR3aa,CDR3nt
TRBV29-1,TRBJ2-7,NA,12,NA,CSVEERPYEQYF,TGCAGCGTTGAAGAACGCCCCTACGAGCAGTACTTC
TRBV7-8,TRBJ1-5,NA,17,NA,CASSLGPRRGDNQPQHF,TGTGCCAGCAGCTTAGGCCCGAGGAGGGGGGACAATCAGCCCCAGCATTTT
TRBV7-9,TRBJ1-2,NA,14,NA,CASSLGQARYGYTF,TGTGCCAGCAGCTTAGGACAGGCTCGCTATGGCTACACCTTC
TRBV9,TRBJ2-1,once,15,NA,CASSVGESTYNEQFF,TGTGCCAGCAGCGTCGGGGAAAGCACCTACAATGAGCAGTTCTTC
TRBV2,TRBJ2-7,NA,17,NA,CASSEILVRALSYEQYF,TGTGCCAGCAGTGAAATTTTGGTAAGGGCACTCTCCTACGAGCAGTACTTC
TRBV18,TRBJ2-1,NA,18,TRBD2,CASSQYRLAGRIYNEQFF,TGTGCCAGCTCACAATACCGACTAGCGGGAAGAATCTACAATGAGCAGTTCTTC
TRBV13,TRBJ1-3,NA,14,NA,CASSLVASGNTIYF,TGTGCCAGCAGCTTAGTTGCTTCTGGAAACACCATATATTTT
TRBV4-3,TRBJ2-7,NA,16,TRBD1,CASSQEPGQGIYEQYF,TGCGCCAGCAGCCAAGAACCGGGACAGGGTATATACGAGCAGTACTTC
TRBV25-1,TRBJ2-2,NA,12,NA,CASSAGPGELFF,TGTGCCAGCAGTGCGGGGCCCGGGGAGCTGTTTTTT
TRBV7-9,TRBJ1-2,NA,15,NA,CASSLNLGTYYGYTF,TGTGCCAGCAGCTTAAATCTGGGGACCTACTATGGCTACACCTTC
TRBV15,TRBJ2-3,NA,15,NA,CATSTALTSTDTQYF,TGTGCCACCAGCACAGCGCTGACTAGCACAGATACGCAGTATTTT
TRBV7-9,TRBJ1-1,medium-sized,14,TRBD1,CASSFGQGNTEAFF,TGTGCCAGCAGCTTTGGACAGGGTAACACTGAAGCTTTCTTT
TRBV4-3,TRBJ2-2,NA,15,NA,CASSQSPNLFGELFF,TGCGCCAGCAGCCAGTCCCCCAATCTCTTTGGGGAGCTGTTTTTT
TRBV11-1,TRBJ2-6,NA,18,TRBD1,CASSRQGSIPSGANVLTF,TGTGCCAGCAGCCGACAGGGGTCAATTCCCTCTGGGGCCAACGTCCTGACTTTC
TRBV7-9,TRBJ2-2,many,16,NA,CASSLPRTAKTGELFF,TGTGCCAGCAGCTTACCGCGGACAGCAAAGACCGGGGAGCTGTTTTTT
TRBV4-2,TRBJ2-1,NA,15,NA,CASSQDFGAGDEQFF,TGTGCCAGCAGCCAAGATTTCGGGGCAGGGGATGAGCAGTTCTTC
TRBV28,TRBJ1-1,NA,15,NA,CASSFLSGVRTEAFF,TGTGCCAGCAGTTTTCTTTCAGGGGTAAGGACTGAAGCTTTCTTT
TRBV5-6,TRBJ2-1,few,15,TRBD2,CASSSLGEGYNEQFF,TGTGCCAGCAGCTCTCTAGGGGAGGGTTACAATGAGCAGTTCTTC
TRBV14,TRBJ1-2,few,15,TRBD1,CASSQWDRGAYGYTF,TGTGCCAGCAGCCAATGGGACAGGGGAGCCTATGGCTACACCTTC
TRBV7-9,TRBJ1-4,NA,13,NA,CASSTRVNEKLFF,TGTGCCAGCAGCACCCGCGTTAACGAAAAACTGTTTTTT
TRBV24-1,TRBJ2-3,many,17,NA,CATSDSGLGGVTDTQYF,TGTGCCACCAGTGATTCAGGACTAGGGGGAGTCACAGATACGCAGTATTTT
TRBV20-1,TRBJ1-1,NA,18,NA,CSARDQRFKGPFLTEAFF,TGCAGTGCTAGAGATCAGCGTTTCAAGGGCCCATTCTTAACTGAAGCTTTCTTT
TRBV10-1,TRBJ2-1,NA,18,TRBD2,CASSETVAGGSFYNEQFF,TGCGCCAGCAGTGAGACCGTAGCGGGGGGGTCCTTCTACAATGAGCAGTTCTTC
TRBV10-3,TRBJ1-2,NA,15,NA,CAISESTGHFYGYTF,TGTGCCATCAGTGAGTCGACGGGACACTTCTATGGCTACACCTTC
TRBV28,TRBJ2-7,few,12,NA,CASRTVSYEQYF,TGTGCCAGCAGGACGGTCTCCTACGAGCAGTACTTC
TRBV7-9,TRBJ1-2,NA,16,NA,CASSLDGAPRDHGYSF,TGTGCCAGCAGCTTAGACGGAGCCCCCAGGGACCATGGCTACAGCTTC
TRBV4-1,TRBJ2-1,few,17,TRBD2,CASSQDRLAGGPNEQFF,TGCGCCAGCAGCCAAGATAGGCTAGCGGGAGGGCCAAATGAGCAGTTCTTC
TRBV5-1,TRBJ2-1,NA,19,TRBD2,CASSFQTTSGRASYNEQFF,TGCGCCAGCAGCTTCCAAACAACTAGCGGGAGGGCATCCTACAATGAGCAGTTCTTC
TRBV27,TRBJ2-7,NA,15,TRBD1,CASSLGTGSSYEQYF,TGTGCCAGCAGTTTAGGGACAGGGAGCTCCTACGAGCAGTACTTC
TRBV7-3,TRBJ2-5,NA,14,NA,CASSLVPGSETQYF,TGTGCCAGCAGCTTGGTCCCGGGGTCGGAGACCCAGTACTTC
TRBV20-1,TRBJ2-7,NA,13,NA,CSAPRTLTYEQYF,TGCAGTGCTCCCCGGACCCTCACCTACGAGCAGTACTTC
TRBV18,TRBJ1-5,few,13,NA,CASSRGFNQPQHF,TGTGCCAGCTCACGGGGATTCAATCAGCCCCAGCATTTT
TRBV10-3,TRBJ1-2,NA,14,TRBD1,CAIGDPGQDYGYTF,TGTGCCATCGGCGACCCGGGACAGGACTATGGCTACACCTTC
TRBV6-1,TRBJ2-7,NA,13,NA,CASSGTLWGEQYF,TGTGCCAGCAGTGGGACGCTCTGGGGCGAGCAGTACTTC
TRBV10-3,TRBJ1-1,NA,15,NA,CAISESKGRGAEAFF,TGTGCCATCAGTGAGTCGAAGGGCAGGGGCGCTGAAGCTTTCTTT
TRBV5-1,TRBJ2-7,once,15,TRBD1,CASSLAGTEAYEQYF,TGCGCCAGCAGCTTGGCCGGGACAGAAGCCTACGAGCAGTACTTC
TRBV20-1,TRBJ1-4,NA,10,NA,CSAYNEKLFF,TGCAGTGCTTATAATGAAAAACTGTTTTTT
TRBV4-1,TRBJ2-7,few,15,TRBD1,CASSRDRGSSYEQYF,TGCGCCAGCAGCCGCGACAGGGGTAGCTCCTACGAGCAGTACTTC
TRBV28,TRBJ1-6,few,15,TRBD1,CASSFRTGGNSPLHF,TGTGCCAGCAGTTTTCGGACAGGGGGTAATTCACCCCTCCACTTT
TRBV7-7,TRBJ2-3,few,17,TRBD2,CASSLSRGLLLPDTQYF,TGTGCCAGCAGCTTATCCCGGGGACTACTACTGCCGGATACGCAGTATTTT
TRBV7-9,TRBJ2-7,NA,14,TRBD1,CASESDRVEYEQYF,TGTGCCAGCGAATCGGACAGGGTCGAATACGAGCAGTACTTC
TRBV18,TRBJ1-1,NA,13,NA,CASSQVMNTEAFF,TGTGCCAGCTCCCAGGTTATGAACACTGAAGCTTTCTTT